These T cell receptor beta chains were read from a single sample in a study of T cell changes during pregnancy in multiple sclerosis. TCRdb's copy holds only in-frame clones and misses some; the assay was immunoSEQ multiplex PCR. In the table there are over 80,000 clones, around nine tenths of which are singletons. Sequenced material: peripheral blood, taken in the second trimester of pregnancy. The source is a female donor in good health, enrolled as a control in a pregnancy study. Both conserved end residues are trimmed from each CDR3.

v_gene	j_gene	CDR3aa
TRBV29-1	TRBJ1-1	SVEGTGVGFEAF
TRBV5-5	TRBJ1-6	ASSLQQGVSSPLH
TRBV29-1	TRBJ1-2	SVGEGYGYT
TRBV6-5	TRBJ1-2	ASSYGRGYGYT
TRBV10-3	TRBJ1-1	AITSQVNTEAF
TRBV14	TRBJ2-1	ASSQVASGSLHNEQF
TRBV2	TRBJ2-7	ASSEGGQGEY
TRBV7-9	TRBJ2-2	ASSQVLAGRTGELF
TRBV5-1	TRBJ1-1	ASSLESNTEAF
TRBV14	TRBJ1-2	ASSQDGRAYGYT
TRBV7-9	TRBJ2-7	ASSSERGTYEQY
TRBV30	TRBJ1-1	AWEANTEAF
TRBV15	TRBJ2-7	ATSRGAAYEQY
TRBV7-9	TRBJ1-1	ASSPAQGGDTEAF
TRBV2	TRBJ2-1	ASSPHSSYNEQF
TRBV28	TRBJ1-5	ASSLPGQNSNQPQH
TRBV19	TRBJ1-3	ASSILERGGNTIY
TRBV7-2	TRBJ1-2	ASRSERRNYGYT
TRBV6-1	TRBJ1-3	ASSGGDSLSGNTIY
TRBV5-1	TRBJ2-5	ASSLAPSGGSKQETQY
TRBV6-5	TRBJ2-7	ASSYGGGSYEQY
TRBV19	TRBJ2-2	ASKRQPIQGIGNTGELF
TRBV7-2	TRBJ2-7	ASSLQGNYEQY
TRBV4-3	TRBJ2-7	ASSRGTGDAYEQY
TRBV7-2	TRBJ2-7	ASSLGHSGIYEQY
TRBV5-8	TRBJ1-1	ASSLRTGNTEAF